One T cell receptor beta chain is described in this entry. The data stem from a study of blood T cell repertoires in COVID-19. Looking at the study overall: Acute and convalescent COVID-19 samples came from the United States, Italy and Spain. PBMCs, B-cell-depleted T cells, or T cells provided the cDNA or gDNA that made up the material.

In the original analysis: From reference gene primer amplification, estimates of nucleated cell counts were derived. Data came from immunoSEQ multiplex PCR; TCRdb stores just in-frame clones and leaves some out. V, J and clone size derive from that table, while D and trimming were established from the DNA sequence. This sample has 290,000 or so clones; over 75% occur once, and the top ten carry 5% to 6.5%. The CDR3 is 15 amino acids. CDR1 SGHRS and CDR2 YFSETQ come from the germline V gene. V was clipped by 4 bases and J by 4 bases; unmatched bases: 7. This receptor was taken from a man in his fifties or sixties with active or convalescent COVID-19. The chain joins TRBV5-1 to TRBJ2-1; 8 bases are shared with TRBD1. The sequencing input was peripheral blood. The CDR3 sequence: CASSPAGGSYNEQFF. CDR3 DNA: TGCGCCAGCAGCCCTGCAGGGGGCTCTTACAATGAGCAGTTCTTC.